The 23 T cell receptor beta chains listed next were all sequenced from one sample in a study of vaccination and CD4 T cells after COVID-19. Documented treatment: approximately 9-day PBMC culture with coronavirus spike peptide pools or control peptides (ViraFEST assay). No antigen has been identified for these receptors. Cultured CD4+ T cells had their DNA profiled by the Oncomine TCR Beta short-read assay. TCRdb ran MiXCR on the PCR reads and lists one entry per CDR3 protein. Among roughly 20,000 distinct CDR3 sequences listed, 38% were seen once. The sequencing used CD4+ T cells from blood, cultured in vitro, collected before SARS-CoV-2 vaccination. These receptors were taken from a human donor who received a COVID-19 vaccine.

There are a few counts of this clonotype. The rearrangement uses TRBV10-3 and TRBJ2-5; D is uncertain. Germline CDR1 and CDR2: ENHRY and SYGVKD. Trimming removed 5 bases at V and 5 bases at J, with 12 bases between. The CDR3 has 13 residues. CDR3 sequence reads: CAISIGPRETQYF. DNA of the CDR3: TGTGCCATCAGTATCGGACCCCGGGAGACCCAGTACTTC.

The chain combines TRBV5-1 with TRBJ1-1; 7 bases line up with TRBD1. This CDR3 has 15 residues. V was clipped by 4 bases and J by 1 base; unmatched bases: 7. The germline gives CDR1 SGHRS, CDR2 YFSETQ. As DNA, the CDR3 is TGCGCCAGCAGCGGGGTACAGGGGAAGAACACTGAAGCTTTCTTT. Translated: CASSGVQGKNTEAFF.

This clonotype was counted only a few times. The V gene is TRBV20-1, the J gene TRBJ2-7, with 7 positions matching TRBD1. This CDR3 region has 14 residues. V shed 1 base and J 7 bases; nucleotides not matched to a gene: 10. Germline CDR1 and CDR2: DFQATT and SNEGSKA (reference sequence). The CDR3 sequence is CSARVKDRPEEQYF. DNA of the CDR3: TGCAGTGCTAGAGTTAAGGACAGGCCTGAAGAGCAGTACTTC.

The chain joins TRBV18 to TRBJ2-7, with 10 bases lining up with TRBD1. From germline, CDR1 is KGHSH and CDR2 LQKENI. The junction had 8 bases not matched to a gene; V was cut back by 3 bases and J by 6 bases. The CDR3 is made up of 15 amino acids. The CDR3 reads CASSPKTGTGVEQYF. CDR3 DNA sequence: TGTGCCAGCTCACCGAAGACCGGGACAGGGGTCGAGCAGTACTTC.

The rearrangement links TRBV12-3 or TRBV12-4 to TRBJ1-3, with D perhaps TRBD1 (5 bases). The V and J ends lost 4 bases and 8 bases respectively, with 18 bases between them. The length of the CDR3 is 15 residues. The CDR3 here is CASSYDRRPEYTIYF. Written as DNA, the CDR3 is TGTGCCAGCAGTTATGACAGACGACCTGAATACACCATATATTTT.

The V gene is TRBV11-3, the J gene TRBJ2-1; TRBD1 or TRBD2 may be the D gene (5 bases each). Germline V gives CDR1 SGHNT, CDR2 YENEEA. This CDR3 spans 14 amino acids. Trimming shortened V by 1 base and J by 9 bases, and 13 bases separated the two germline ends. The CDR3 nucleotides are TGTGCCAGCAGCTTAGGCCCCGAGAGGGGTGAGCAGTTCTTC. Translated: CASSLGPERGEQFF.

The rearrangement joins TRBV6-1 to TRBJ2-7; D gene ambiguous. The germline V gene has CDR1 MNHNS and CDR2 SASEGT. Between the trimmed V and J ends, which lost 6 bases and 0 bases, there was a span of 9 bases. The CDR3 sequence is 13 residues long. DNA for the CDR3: TGTGCCAGCAGCGACGGGCTCTCCTACGAGCAGTACTTC. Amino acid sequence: CASSDGLSYEQYF.

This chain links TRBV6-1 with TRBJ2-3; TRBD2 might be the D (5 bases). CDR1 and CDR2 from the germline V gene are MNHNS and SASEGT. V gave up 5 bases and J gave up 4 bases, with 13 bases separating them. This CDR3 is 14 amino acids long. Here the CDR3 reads CASSRGRIADTQYF. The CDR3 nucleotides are TGTGCCAGCAGTCGAGGGCGGATTGCAGATACGCAGTATTTT.

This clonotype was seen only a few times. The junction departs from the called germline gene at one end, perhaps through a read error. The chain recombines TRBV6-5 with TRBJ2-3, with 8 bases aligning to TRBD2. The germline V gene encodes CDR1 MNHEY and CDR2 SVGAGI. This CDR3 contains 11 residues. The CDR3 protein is CASSYRGLGLF. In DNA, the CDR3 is TGTGCCAGCAGTTATAGGGGACTAGGGCTTTTT.

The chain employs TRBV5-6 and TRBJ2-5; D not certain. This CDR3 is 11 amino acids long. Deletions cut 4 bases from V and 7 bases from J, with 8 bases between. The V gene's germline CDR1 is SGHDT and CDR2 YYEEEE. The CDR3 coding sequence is TGTGCCAGCAGCCTGGGCGGGACCCAGTACTTC. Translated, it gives CASSLGGTQYF.

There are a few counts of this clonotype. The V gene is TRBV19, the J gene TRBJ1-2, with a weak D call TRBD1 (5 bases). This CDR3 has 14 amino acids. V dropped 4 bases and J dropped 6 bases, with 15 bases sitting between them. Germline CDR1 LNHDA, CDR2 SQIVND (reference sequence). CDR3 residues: CASSNRGERNGYTF. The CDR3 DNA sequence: TGTGCCAGTAGTAACCGGGGGGAAAGGAATGGCTACACCTTC.

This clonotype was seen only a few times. CDR3 protein: CAIGAAGGGELFF. CDR3 DNA: TGTGCCATCGGCGCAGCCGGGGGCGGGGAGCTGTTTTTT. J is TRBJ2-2 and V is TRBV10-3; possible D gene TRBD2, 6 bases. The germline CDR1 and CDR2 sequences are ENHRY and SYGVKD. The ends were cut back, 8 bases at V and 7 bases at J, with 14 bases in the middle. This CDR3 has 13 residues.

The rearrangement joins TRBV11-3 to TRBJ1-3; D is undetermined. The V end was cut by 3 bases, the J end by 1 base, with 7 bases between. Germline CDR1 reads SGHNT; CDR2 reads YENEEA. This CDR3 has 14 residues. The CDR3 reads CASSFGGSGNTIYF. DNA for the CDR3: TGTGCCAGCAGCTTTGGAGGGTCTGGAAACACCATATATTTT.

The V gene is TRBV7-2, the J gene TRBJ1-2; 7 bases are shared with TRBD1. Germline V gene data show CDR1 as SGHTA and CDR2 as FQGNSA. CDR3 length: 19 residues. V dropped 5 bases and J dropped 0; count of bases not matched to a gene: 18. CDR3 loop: CASSRTAGQALIANYGYTF. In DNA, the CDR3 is TGTGCCAGCAGCCGAACCGCCGGACAGGCCCTAATAGCTAACTATGGCTACACCTTC.

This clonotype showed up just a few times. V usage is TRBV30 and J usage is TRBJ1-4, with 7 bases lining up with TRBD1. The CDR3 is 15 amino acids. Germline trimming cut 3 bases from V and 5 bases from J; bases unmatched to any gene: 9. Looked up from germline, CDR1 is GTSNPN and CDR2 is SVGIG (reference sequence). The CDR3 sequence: CAWRKTGRRNEKLFF. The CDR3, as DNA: TGTGCCTGGAGAAAGACAGGGAGGAGGAATGAAAAACTGTTTTTT.

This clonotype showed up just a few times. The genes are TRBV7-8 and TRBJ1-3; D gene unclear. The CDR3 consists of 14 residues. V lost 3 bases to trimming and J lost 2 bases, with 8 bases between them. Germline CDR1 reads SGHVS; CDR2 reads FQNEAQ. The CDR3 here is CASSLSGAGNTIYF. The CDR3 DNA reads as TGTGCCAGCAGCTTGTCTGGGGCTGGAAACACCATATATTTT.

The CDR3 DNA is TGCAGTGCTAGAGCAGTGGGAAGGGAGCAGTACTTC. Translating gives CSARAVGREQYF. The chain uses TRBV20-1 and TRBJ2-7; no clear D. From germline, CDR1 is DFQATT and CDR2 SNEGSKA (reference sequence). V lost 1 base and J lost 7, with 11 bases in between. CDR3 length: 12 residues.

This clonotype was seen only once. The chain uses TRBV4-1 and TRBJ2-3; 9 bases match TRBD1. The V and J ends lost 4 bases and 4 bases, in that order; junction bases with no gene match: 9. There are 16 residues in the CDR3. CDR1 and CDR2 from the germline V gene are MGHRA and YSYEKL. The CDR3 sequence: CASSPIQGAGADTQYF. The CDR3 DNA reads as TGCGCCAGCAGCCCCATACAGGGGGCTGGGGCAGATACGCAGTATTTT.

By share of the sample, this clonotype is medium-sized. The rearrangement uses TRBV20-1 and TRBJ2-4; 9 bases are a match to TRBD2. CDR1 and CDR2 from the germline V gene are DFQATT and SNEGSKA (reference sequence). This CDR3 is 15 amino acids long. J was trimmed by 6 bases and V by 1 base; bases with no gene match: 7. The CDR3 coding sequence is TGCAGTGCTAGAGGGGGACTAGCAAGGAGAAACATTCAGTACTTC. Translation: CSARGGLARRNIQYF.

CDR3 region: CASSFRDRVYDFF. In DNA form, the CDR3 reads TGTGCCAGCAGTTTCCGGGACCGAGTATATGATTTCTTT. J is TRBJ1-1 and V is TRBV6-2 or TRBV6-3; maybe TRBD1 (5 bases). The CDR3 loop spans 13 amino acids. In germline, CDR1 is MNHEY, CDR2 SVGEGT. The V gene lost 4 bases and the J gene lost 13 bases, with 19 bases spanning the gap.

The CDR3 protein is CASGHSGVNEQFF. CDR3 nucleotides: TGTGCCAGCGGCCATAGCGGGGTCAATGAGCAGTTCTTC. This chain links TRBV10-3 with TRBJ2-1; TRBD2 agrees at 8 bases. Germline V lookup: CDR1 ENHRY, CDR2 SYGVKD. V lost 10 bases to trimming and J lost 6 bases; unmatched junction nucleotides: 8. The length of the CDR3 is 13 residues.

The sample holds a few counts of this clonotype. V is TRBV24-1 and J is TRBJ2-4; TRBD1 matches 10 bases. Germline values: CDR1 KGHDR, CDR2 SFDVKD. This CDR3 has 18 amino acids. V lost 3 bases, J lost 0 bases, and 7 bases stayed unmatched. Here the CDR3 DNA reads TGTGCCACCAGTGATACCGGGACAGGGGCCTTAGCCAAAAACATTCAGTACTTC. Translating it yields CATSDTGTGALAKNIQYF.

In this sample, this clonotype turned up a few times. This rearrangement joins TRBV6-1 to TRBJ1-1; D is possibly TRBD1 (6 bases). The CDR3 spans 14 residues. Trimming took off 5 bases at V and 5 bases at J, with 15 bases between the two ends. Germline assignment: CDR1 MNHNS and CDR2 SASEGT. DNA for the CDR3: TGTGCCAGCAGTCTCAGGGGCCCGGTAACTGAAGCTTTCTTT. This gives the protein CASSLRGPVTEAFF.